These 16 T cell receptor beta chains were sequenced from one sample in a study of T cell changes during pregnancy in multiple sclerosis. Assay used: immunoSEQ multiplex PCR; TCRdb lists only in-frame clones, some missing. The sample includes about 75,000 clones, about 89% seen only once; the top ten take 0.4% to 0.45%. Sequencing was performed on CD4+ T cells from peripheral blood mononuclear cells, taken before pregnancy. These receptor sequences come from a female donor with multiple sclerosis, enrolled in a pregnancy study.

The chain has TRBV19 and TRBJ1-3; D not resolved. This CDR3 comprises 13 residues. The germline CDR1 and CDR2 sequences are LNHDA and SQIVND (reference sequence). Trimming pared 3 bases from V and 0 bases from J, leaving 3 bases between. The CDR3 reads CASSIGSGNTIYF. The CDR3 nucleotides read TGTGCCAGTAGTATCGGCTCTGGAAACACCATATATTTT.

The chain has TRBV19 and TRBJ1-5, with 10 positions matching TRBD1. After removal of 8 bases from V and 9 bases from J, the junction contained 13 bases not matched to a gene. Germline V gene sequence: CDR1 LNHDA, CDR2 SQIVND (reference sequence). This CDR3 region has 15 residues. This CDR3 is CASCREGTGVAPQHF. CDR3 in DNA: TGTGCCAGTTGCAGAGAAGGGACAGGGGTTGCGCCCCAGCATTTT.

The chain uses TRBV5-1 and TRBJ2-5; D uncertain. Germline-derived CDR1 and CDR2 are SGHRS and YFSETQ. V shed 0 bases and J shed 5 bases, with 14 bases lying between them. The CDR3 consists of 15 residues. The CDR3 region is CASSLAKAPGETQYF. As DNA, the CDR3 is TGCGCCAGCAGCTTGGCCAAGGCACCCGGGGAGACCCAGTACTTC.

The chain has TRBV18 and TRBJ1-1; 12 bases line up with TRBD1. CDR3 length: 15 amino acids. Germline V gene lookup returns CDR1 KGHSH and CDR2 LQKENI. V lost 2 bases and J lost 12; bases outside the gene matches: 10. The CDR3 bases are TGTGCCAGCTCACCATACAGCCCGGGACAGGGGGCGCCTTTCTTT. Translating gives CASSPYSPGQGAPFF.

The chain couples TRBV19 to TRBJ1-4; 10 nucleotides match TRBD1. From germline, CDR1 is LNHDA and CDR2 SQIVND (reference sequence). V lost 10 bases, J lost 7 bases, and 3 bases stayed unmatched. The CDR3 spans 12 residues. The chain's CDR3 is CATRDRGEKLFF. The CDR3 DNA reads as TGTGCCACACGGGACAGGGGTGAAAAACTGTTTTTT.

The chain employs TRBV2 and TRBJ2-2; TRBD2 matches at 7 bases. Germline V CDR1 and CDR2: SNHLY, FYNNEI. With 8 bases clipped from V and 5 bases from J, the junction kept 11 bases outside the gene matches. CDR3 size: 15 residues. Here the CDR3 reads CASGGVSSGTGELFF. CDR3 nucleotide sequence: TGTGCCAGCGGGGGGGTGTCTAGCGGAACCGGGGAGCTGTTTTTT.

The gene calls are TRBV19 and TRBJ1-5; unclear D gene. The CDR3 sequence is 15 residues long. In germline, CDR1 is LNHDA, CDR2 SQIVND (reference sequence). V lost 5 bases to trimming and J lost 6 bases, with 17 bases between them. The CDR3 nucleotides are TGTGCCAGTAGTCGGGGAAGGGCGCGAAGTCAGCCCCAGCATTTT. Translation gives CASSRGRARSQPQHF.

The chain combines TRBV5-5 with TRBJ1-5, with a tentative D call TRBD1 (5 bases). The V gene's germline CDR1 is SGHKS and CDR2 YYEKEE (reference sequence). This CDR3 is built from 14 residues. V was pared by 2 bases and J by 6 bases, with 12 bases between. The CDR3 loop reads CASSFVREGQPQHF. CDR3 nucleotides: TGTGCCAGCAGCTTTGTCAGGGAAGGTCAGCCCCAGCATTTT.

The chain links TRBV11-3 to TRBJ1-2, with TRBD1 matching over 10 bases. With 5 bases clipped from V and 8 bases from J, the junction kept 2 bases outside the gene matches. The germline CDR1 and CDR2 sequences are SGHNT and YENEEA. The CDR3 loop spans 12 amino acids. CDR3 residues: CASSPTGGGYTF. The CDR3 DNA sequence: TGTGCCAGCAGCCCGACAGGGGGCGGCTACACCTTC.

The CDR3 sequence: CASTKLAGYNEQFF. In DNA, the CDR3 is TGTGCCAGCACCAAATTAGCGGGGTACAATGAGCAGTTCTTC. This sequence joins TRBV7-2 and TRBJ2-1; 8 positions agree with TRBD2. J was trimmed by 4 bases and V by 7 bases; bases with no gene match: 6. Germline V gives CDR1 SGHTA, CDR2 FQGNSA. This CDR3 contains 14 residues.

The chain carries TRBV4-1 and TRBJ2-5; 12 bases line up with TRBD2. The ends lost 4 bases at V and 5 bases at J; junction bases unmatched: 5. CDR3 length: 15 residues. Germline values: CDR1 MGHRA, CDR2 YSYEKL. CDR3 loop: CASSRMTSGSETQYF. In nucleotides, the CDR3 is TGCGCCAGCAGCCGGATGACTAGCGGGAGTGAGACCCAGTACTTC.

The DNA of the CDR3 is TGCGCCAGCAGCCCCGGACAGACAACGCCTTATGGCTACACCTTC. Translating it yields CASSPGQTTPYGYTF. The gene calls are TRBV5-1 and TRBJ1-2; the D gene is possibly TRBD1 (6 bases). Looked up from germline, CDR1 is SGHRS and CDR2 is YFSETQ. V dropped 4 bases and J dropped 5 bases, with 18 bases sitting between them. CDR3 size: 15 residues.

The CDR3: CASSVEGSGRASNEQFF. The CDR3 nucleotides are TGTGCCAGCAGCGTAGAGGGTAGCGGGAGGGCCTCCAATGAGCAGTTCTTC. This rearrangement joins TRBV7-2 to TRBJ2-1; 11 bases match TRBD2. V was pared by 5 bases and J by 6 bases, with 12 bases of the junction left unmatched. CDR1 SGHTA and CDR2 FQGNSA come from the germline V gene. This CDR3 has 17 residues.

This chain joins TRBV5-1 and TRBJ2-5; D perhaps matches TRBD2 (7 bases). CDR3 length equals 13 residues. Between the trimmed V and J ends, which lost 2 bases and 5 bases, there was a span of 10 bases. The germline V gene has CDR1 SGHRS and CDR2 YFSETQ. CDR3 bases: TGCGCCAGCAGCTTCGGGGGGCCGGAGACCCAGTACTTC. This gives the protein CASSFGGPETQYF.

Concerning this clone: An end of the junction does not agree with germline; a read error may underlie this. The chain is built from TRBV7-9 and TRBJ2-7; D remains unclear. The germline CDR1 and CDR2 sequences are SEHNR and FQNEAQ (reference sequence). The CDR3 loop spans 12 amino acids. The DNA of the CDR3 is TGTGCCAGCAGCCCCCCCTCCCACGAGCAGTACTTC. As protein: CASSPPSHEQYF.

V gene TRBV18 combines with J gene TRBJ2-3, with a weak D call TRBD1 (6 bases). V was pared by 4 bases and J by 2 bases, with 16 bases between. Germline CDR1 and CDR2: KGHSH and LQKENI. The CDR3 runs 16 residues. The CDR3: CASSQQGRLDTDTQYF. The DNA of the CDR3 is TGTGCCAGCTCACAACAGGGACGTCTGGACACAGATACGCAGTATTTT.